Detailed here is one T cell receptor (beta chain). Its antigen is not identified. The germline V and J ends were trimmed by 2 bases and 7 bases, with 14 bases remaining between them. The CDR3 is 14 amino acids. Germline assignment: CDR1 MNHEY and CDR2 SVGAGI. The data were taken from a study of cytomegalovirus exposure and HLA in healthy donors. The PCR contained 60 Vbeta and 13 Jbeta primers. Profiled with immunoSEQ multiplex PCR; TCRdb holds only in-frame clones, not every one. The data hold around 130,000 clones, with 70% to 80% observed a single time. Whole-study results and caveats: TCR beta V- and J-gene trimming was later associated with a missense DCLRE1C variant. Later analysis identified several of the most significant clusters that appeared linked to common viral pathogens. Overall, approximately 150 TCR beta chains were annotated as cytomegalovirus-associated. From TCR beta sequences, most subjects' HLA-A and HLA-B alleles were reportedly predicted accurately.

The rearrangement links TRBV6-5 to TRBJ1-1; a weak D match, TRBD1 (5 bases). This receptor was taken from a man between 18 and 29 years old in good health and CMV-seronegative. The sequencing sample was made of PBMCs. The CDR3 reads CASSYGRQLLEAFF. The CDR3 region has the DNA TGTGCCAGCAGTTACGGCAGACAGCTACTTGAAGCTTTCTTT.